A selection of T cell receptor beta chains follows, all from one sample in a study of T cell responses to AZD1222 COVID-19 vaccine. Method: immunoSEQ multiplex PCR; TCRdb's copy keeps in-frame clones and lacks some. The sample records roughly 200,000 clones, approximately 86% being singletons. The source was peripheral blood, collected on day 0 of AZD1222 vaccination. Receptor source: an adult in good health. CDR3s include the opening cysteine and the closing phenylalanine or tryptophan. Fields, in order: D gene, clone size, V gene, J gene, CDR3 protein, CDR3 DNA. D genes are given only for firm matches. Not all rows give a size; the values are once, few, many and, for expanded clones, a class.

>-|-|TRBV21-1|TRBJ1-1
CARKTDRNTEAFF
TGTGCCAGGAAGACAGACAGGAACACTGAAGCTTTCTTT
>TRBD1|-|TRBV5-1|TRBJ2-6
CASSWGGTGGFGANVLTF
TGCGCCAGCAGCTGGGGAGGGACAGGGGGCTTCGGGGCCAACGTCCTGACTTTC
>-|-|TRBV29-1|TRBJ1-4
CSAGRDGSSEKLFF
TGCAGCGCCGGTCGGGACGGCTCCAGTGAAAAACTGTTTTTT
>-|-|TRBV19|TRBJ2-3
CASSIADSRDTQYF
TGTGCCAGTAGTATAGCGGACAGTAGAGATACGCAGTATTTT
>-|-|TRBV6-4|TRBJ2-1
CASSSGLQSEQFF
TGTGCCAGCAGTAGCGGACTACAATCTGAGCAGTTCTTC
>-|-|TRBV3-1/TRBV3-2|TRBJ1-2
CASSLEQGFGYTF
TGTGCCAGCAGCCTCGAACAGGGTTTTGGCTACACCTTC
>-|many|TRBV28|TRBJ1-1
CATEDGGTEAFF
TGTGCCACGGAGGACGGGGGGACTGAAGCTTTCTTT
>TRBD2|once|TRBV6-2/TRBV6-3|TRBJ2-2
CASSLRAGGYTGELFF
TGTGCCAGCAGCCTACGGGCGGGGGGATACACCGGGGAGCTGTTTTTT
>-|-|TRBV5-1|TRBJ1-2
CASRGNQDPYGYTF
TGCGCCAGCAGAGGAAACCAAGACCCCTATGGCTACACCTTC
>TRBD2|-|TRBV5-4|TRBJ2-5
CASRNAGGRKTQYF
TGTGCCAGCAGAAATGCGGGGGGGCGGAAGACCCAGTACTTC
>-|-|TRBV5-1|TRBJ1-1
CASSLTGFEAFF
TGCGCCAGCAGCTTGACAGGGTTTGAAGCTTTCTTT
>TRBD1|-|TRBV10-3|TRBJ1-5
CAISKTGEGGNQPQHF
TGTGCCATCAGCAAGACAGGGGAAGGTGGCAATCAGCCCCAGCATTTT
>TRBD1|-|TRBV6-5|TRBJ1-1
CASTKSQGVGEAFF
TGTGCCAGCACTAAGTCACAGGGGGTGGGTGAAGCTTTCTTT
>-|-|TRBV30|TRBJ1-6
CAWREEGASYNSPLHF
TGTGCCTGGCGCGAGGAGGGTGCATCCTATAATTCACCCCTCCACTTT
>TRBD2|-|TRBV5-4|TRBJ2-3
CASSSGTSGATDTQYF
TGTGCCAGCAGCTCTGGGACTAGCGGGGCCACAGATACGCAGTATTTT
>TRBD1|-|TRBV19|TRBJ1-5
CASTPTGDQPQHF
TGTGCCAGTACCCCGACAGGGGATCAGCCCCAGCATTTT
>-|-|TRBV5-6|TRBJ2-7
CASSIRTRSYEQYF
TGTGCCAGCAGCATCCGTACAAGAAGCTACGAGCAGTACTTC
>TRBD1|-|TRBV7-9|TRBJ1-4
CASSRTGNDEKLFF
TGTGCCAGCAGCCGGACAGGGAATGATGAAAAACTGTTTTTT
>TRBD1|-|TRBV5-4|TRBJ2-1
CASSLRDRGIGEQFF
TGTGCCAGCAGCCTCCGGGACAGGGGAATCGGTGAGCAGTTCTTC
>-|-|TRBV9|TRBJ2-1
CASSVYRHEQFF
TGTGCCAGCAGCGTATACCGGCATGAGCAGTTCTTC
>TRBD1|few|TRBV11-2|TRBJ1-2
CASSANSRGLGANYGYTF
TGTGCCAGCAGCGCCAATAGTAGGGGGCTGGGAGCTAACTATGGCTACACCTTC
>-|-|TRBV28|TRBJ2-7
CASSSGQRSGNEQYF
TGTGCCAGCAGTTCTGGACAGCGGTCGGGGAACGAGCAGTACTTC
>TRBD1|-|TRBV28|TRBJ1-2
CASSPWTGLYGYTF
TGTGCCAGCAGTCCTTGGACAGGCCTCTATGGCTACACCTTC
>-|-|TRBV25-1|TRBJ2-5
CASKGGETQYF
TGTGCCAGCAAGGGTGGGGAGACCCAGTACTTC
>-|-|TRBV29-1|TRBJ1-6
CSVRDQRGMDSPLHF
TGCAGCGTTAGGGACCAAAGGGGAATGGATTCACCCCTCCACTTT
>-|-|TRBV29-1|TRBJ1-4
CSVTRTEPNEKLFF
TGCAGCGTTACCCGGACAGAGCCTAATGAAAAACTGTTTTTT
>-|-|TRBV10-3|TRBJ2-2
CAISGLSESGELFF
TGTGCCATCAGTGGCCTGTCCGAATCCGGGGAGCTGTTTTTT
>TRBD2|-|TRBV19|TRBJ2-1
CASSNLAGLYNEQFF
TGTGCCAGTAGTAACTTAGCGGGCCTCTACAATGAGCAGTTCTTC
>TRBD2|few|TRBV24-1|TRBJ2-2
CATSDLLADTGELFF
TGTGCCACCAGTGATTTACTAGCGGACACCGGGGAGCTGTTTTTT
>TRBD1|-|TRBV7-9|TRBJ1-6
CASSLRQGLTLHF
TGTGCCAGCAGCTTACGACAGGGACTAACCCTCCACTTT
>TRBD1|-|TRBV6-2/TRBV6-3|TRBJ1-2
CASSYVRGQGRFDYGYTF
TGTGCCAGCAGTTACGTAAGGGGACAGGGAAGGTTCGACTATGGCTACACCTTC
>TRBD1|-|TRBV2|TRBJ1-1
CARTKPQEGARTEAFF
TGTGCCAGGACCAAACCTCAAGAGGGGGCGCGAACTGAAGCTTTCTTT
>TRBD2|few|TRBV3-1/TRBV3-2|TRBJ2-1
CASSQGLAGGLANEQFF
TGTGCCAGCAGCCAAGGCCTAGCGGGGGGCCTAGCCAATGAGCAGTTCTTC
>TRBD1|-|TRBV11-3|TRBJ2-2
CASSSGQRGTGELFF
TGTGCCAGCAGCTCGGGACAGAGAGGGACCGGGGAGCTGTTTTTT
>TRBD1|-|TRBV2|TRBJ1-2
CASSETGAVGYGYTF
TGTGCCAGCAGCGAGACAGGGGCGGTCGGCTATGGCTACACCTTC
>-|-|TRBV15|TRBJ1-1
CATSREGGFEAFF
TGTGCCACCAGCAGGGAGGGAGGGTTTGAAGCTTTCTTT
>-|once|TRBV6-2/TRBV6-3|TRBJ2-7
CASSYYGREQYF
TGTGCCAGCAGTTACTACGGTCGCGAGCAGTACTTC
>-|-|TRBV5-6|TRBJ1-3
CASSRTGSSGNTIYF
TGTGCCAGCAGTCGTACAGGGTCAAGTGGAAACACCATATATTTT
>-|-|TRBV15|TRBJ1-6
CATSRDHTGGNRVSHSPLHF
TGTGCCACCAGCAGAGATCACACCGGAGGAAACCGAGTTTCTCATTCACCCCTCCACTTT
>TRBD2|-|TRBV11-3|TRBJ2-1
CASSLGLAGALGDEQFF
TGTGCCAGCAGCTTGGGACTAGCGGGGGCCCTCGGCGATGAGCAGTTCTTC
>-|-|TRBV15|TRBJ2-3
CATSRKAGDTQYF
TGTGCCACCAGCAGAAAAGCGGGAGATACGCAGTATTTT
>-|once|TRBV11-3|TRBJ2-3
CASSPGGDTQYF
TGTGCCAGCAGCCCCGGGGGAGATACGCAGTATTTT